This TCR beta chain was retrieved from a study of T cells expressing NK-cell markers. Study as a whole: The study sequenced eight donors, seven HCMV-seropositive and one seronegative.

UMIs were included in TCR beta cDNA generated by 5'RACE template switching. TCRdb derives one entry per CDR3 protein from the 5' RACE reads, leaving out DNA. The sample data list about 170,000 distinct CDR3 sequences. The germline CDR1 and CDR2 sequences are SNHLY and FYNNEI. This CDR3 is built from 11 residues. The chain uses TRBV2 and TRBJ1-2. The TCR originated in a man aged 18 to 69 in good health. Material: blood T cells: a sorted CD56 or NKG2C T cell subset, CD4+ or CD8+ T cells, or bulk PBMC T cells (not recorded which). The CDR3 loop is CASTAYYGYTF.